These 30 T cell receptor beta chains were all obtained from the same sample, sequenced in a study of blood T cell repertoires in COVID-19. TCRdb keeps only in-frame clones here, not all; method: immunoSEQ multiplex PCR. The profile covers about 76,000 clones, with 70% to 80% appearing a single time and approximately 21% taken by the ten largest. Sequencing input: peripheral blood. Receptor source: an older man with acute or convalescent COVID-19.

This clone was counted between two and nine times. The chain has TRBV19 and TRBJ1-1; TRBD1 matches 8 bases. Unmatched junction bases numbered 1, after V lost 6 bases and J lost 4 bases. Per germline, CDR1 LNHDA and CDR2 SQIVND (reference sequence). This CDR3 is built from 12 residues. The CDR3 loop reads CASRTGATEAFF. Written as DNA, the CDR3 is TGTGCCAGTAGGACAGGGGCCACTGAAGCTTTCTTT.

This clone was counted between two and nine times. The rearrangement uses TRBV2 and TRBJ1-1; D is ambiguous. CDR3 length: 13 amino acids. Germline V gives CDR1 SNHLY, CDR2 FYNNEI. V lost 5 bases and J lost 7, with 14 bases in between. As DNA, the CDR3 is TGTGCCAGCAGTTCCAATATGCTCGGTGAAGCTTTCTTT. Its translation: CASSSNMLGEAFF.

The chain combines TRBV28 with TRBJ2-1; 7 nucleotides align to TRBD2. Germline V CDR1 and CDR2: MDHEN, SYDVKM. J was trimmed by 13 bases and V by 6 bases; bases with no gene match: 6. This CDR3 region has 11 residues. CDR3 bases: TGTGCCAGCAGGCTAGGGGAGGGACAGTTCTTC. Residues: CASRLGEGQFF. The full variable domain, in which reference TRBV28 and TRBJ2-1 provide the parts outside the CDR3, is DVKVTQSSRYLVKRTGEKVFLECVQDMDHENMFWYRQDPGLGLRLIYFSYDVKMKEKGDIPEGYSVSREKKERFSLILESASTNQTSMYLCASRLGEGQFFGPGTRLTVL.

This chain connects TRBV12-3 or TRBV12-4 to TRBJ1-1, with unresolved D. Trimming removed 5 bases at V and 3 bases at J, with 10 bases between. The CDR3 has 13 residues. The CDR3 protein is CASSLTVHTEAFF. Written as DNA, the CDR3 is TGTGCCAGCAGTCTCACGGTTCACACTGAAGCTTTCTTT.

The chain combines TRBV29-1 with TRBJ1-2; D unclear. Per the germline V gene, CDR1 is SQVTM and CDR2 is ANQGSEA. CDR3 size: 12 residues. Deletions cut 4 bases from V and 2 bases from J, with 8 bases between. The CDR3 sequence is CSVVAPNYGYTF. CDR3 in DNA: TGCAGCGTTGTGGCCCCAAACTATGGCTACACCTTC.

By its share, this clone is medium-sized (0.01 to 0.1%). The rearrangement uses TRBV7-6 and TRBJ2-2; D is unclear. The CDR3 has 16 residues. Trimming removed 0 bases from V and 0 bases from J, with 8 bases in between. Germline-derived CDR1 and CDR2 are SGHVS and FNYEAQ. Here the CDR3 reads CASSLARHANTGELFF. Written as DNA, the CDR3 is TGTGCCAGCAGCTTAGCGCGGCACGCGAACACCGGGGAGCTGTTTTTT.

The V gene is TRBV19, the J gene TRBJ1-6, with 7 nucleotides matching TRBD1. The V segment lost 4 bases and the J segment 7 bases; nucleotides outside the gene matches: 10. The CDR3 loop spans 16 amino acids. CDR1 LNHDA and CDR2 SQIVND come from the germline V gene (reference sequence). The CDR3, as DNA: TGTGCCAGTAGTAACTCCCTGGGACAGCAGAATTCACCCCTCCACTTT. Translated: CASSNSLGQQNSPLHF.

The rearrangement links TRBV3-1 (or the pseudogene TRBV3-2) to TRBJ2-3; 12 bases are a match to TRBD2. The V segment lost 1 base and the J segment 5 bases; nucleotides outside the gene matches: 4. The CDR3 loop spans 16 amino acids. From germline, CDR1 is LGHDT and CDR2 YNNKEL (reference sequence). The CDR3 region has the DNA TGTGCCAGCAGCCAAGGACTAGCGGGAGTTGGAGATACGCAGTATTTT. This sequence encodes CASSQGLAGVGDTQYF.

This clone was observed a handful of times. Here the CDR3 DNA reads TGTGCCAGCGGACGGGACACCTACGAGCAGTACTTC. This sequence encodes CASGRDTYEQYF. The genes are TRBV2 and TRBJ2-7, with a weak D call TRBD1 (6 bases). V was pared by 8 bases and J by 2 bases, with 10 bases between. CDR1 is SNHLY and CDR2 is FYNNEI in the germline V gene. The CDR3 covers 12 residues.

This clone has more than one count but fewer than ten. The CDR3 loop is CASSIQQGKSNQPQHF. The DNA for the CDR3 is TGTGCCAGCTCAATACAACAGGGGAAGAGCAATCAGCCCCAGCATTTT. This rearrangement joins TRBV18 to TRBJ1-5, with 7 bases lining up with TRBD1. V shed 5 bases and J 1 base; nucleotides not matched to a gene: 8. The CDR3 extends over 16 amino acids. The germline V gene has CDR1 KGHSH and CDR2 LQKENI.

The rearrangement uses TRBV20-1 and TRBJ1-1; D not resolved. The length of the CDR3 is 11 residues. Germline V CDR1 and CDR2: DFQATT, SNEGSKA (reference sequence). Trimming cost V 1 base and J 11 bases, with 11 bases left between them. The CDR3 DNA sequence: TGCAGTGCTAGAGGGGATCGGGAGGCTTTCTTT. The encoded protein is CSARGDREAFF.

The gene calls are TRBV7-3 and TRBJ2-1, with 12 bases lining up with TRBD2. V lost 1 base, J lost 4 bases, and 8 bases stayed unmatched. Looked up from germline, CDR1 is SGHTA and CDR2 is FQGTGA. The CDR3 contains 18 residues. Written as DNA, the CDR3 is TGTGCCAGCAGCTTAAGGGGCCCTAGCGGGAGGGGATACAATGAGCAGTTCTTC. Protein product: CASSLRGPSGRGYNEQFF.

The rearrangement uses TRBV5-1 and TRBJ2-1; 8 positions match TRBD2. V lost 4 bases, J lost 8 bases, and 8 bases stayed unmatched. The CDR3 contains 14 residues. Germline V gene lookup returns CDR1 SGHRS and CDR2 YFSETQ. In DNA form, the CDR3 reads TGCGCCAGCAGCAAGCGGGAGAATGGGGATGAGCAGTTCTTC. Translated, it gives CASSKRENGDEQFF.

This chain connects TRBV3-1 (or the pseudogene TRBV3-2) to TRBJ2-6; no firm D call. Trimming took off 3 bases at V and 4 bases at J, with 4 bases between the two ends. Looked up from germline, CDR1 is LGHDT and CDR2 is YNNKEL (reference sequence). The CDR3 runs 13 residues. CDR3 coding DNA: TGTGCCAGCAGCCACACAGGGGCCAACGTCCTGACTTTC. Its translation is CASSHTGANVLTF.

The chain is built from TRBV12-5 and TRBJ2-7, with 8 nucleotides matching TRBD1. The CDR3 consists of 16 residues. Germline loops: CDR1 LGHNT, CDR2 FRNRAP. V shed 4 bases and J 1 base; nucleotides not matched to a gene: 9. CDR3 residues: CASGSLTGGTSYEQYF. The CDR3 coding sequence is TGTGCTAGTGGTTCCCTCACAGGGGGGACTTCCTACGAGCAGTACTTC.

The chain combines TRBV10-3 with TRBJ2-1; TRBD2 agrees at 10 bases. V trimming: 3 bases; J trimming: 7 bases; junction bases outside the gene matches: 6. The CDR3 covers 15 residues. Germline CDR1 and CDR2: ENHRY and SYGVKD. The chain's CDR3 is CAISDATSGTNEQFF. The DNA of the CDR3 is TGTGCCATCAGTGACGCCACTAGCGGGACGAATGAGCAGTTCTTC.

The V and J genes are TRBV6-1 and TRBJ2-3; D unresolved. CDR1 is MNHNS and CDR2 is SASEGT in the germline V gene. This CDR3 comprises 16 residues. The V gene lost 1 base and the J gene lost 0 bases, with 11 bases spanning the gap. CDR3 DNA sequence: TGTGCCAGCAGTGAAGATTTCGCTCTAAGCACAGATACGCAGTATTTT. Encoded protein: CASSEDFALSTDTQYF.

V usage is TRBV15 and J usage is TRBJ2-3; D possibly corresponds to TRBD2 (6 bases). Trimming pared 4 bases from V and 5 bases from J, leaving 10 bases between. From germline, CDR1 is LNHNV and CDR2 YYDKDF (reference sequence). The CDR3 contains 13 residues. As DNA, the CDR3 is TGTGCCACCAGCACGTTAGCGGAAGATACGCAGTATTTT. The encoded protein is CATSTLAEDTQYF.

The chain couples TRBV4-1 to TRBJ1-5; D might be TRBD1 (5 bases). The germline V gene has CDR1 MGHRA and CDR2 YSYEKL. CDR3 length: 16 residues. Trimming took 0 bases from V and 2 from J, leaving 11 bases between them. The CDR3: CASSQEGGRGNQPQHF. The CDR3 DNA sequence: TGCGCCAGCAGCCAAGAGGGGGGAAGGGGCAATCAGCCCCAGCATTTT.

V and J are TRBV4-2 and TRBJ2-7, with TRBD1 identical over 8 bases. Germline values: CDR1 LGHNA, CDR2 YNFKEQ. The CDR3 is made up of 14 amino acids. The V gene end was trimmed by 4 bases and the J gene end by 1 base; junction bases not matched to a gene: 3. CDR3 loop: CASSPGTGSYEQYF. CDR3 DNA: TGTGCCAGCAGCCCAGGGACAGGTTCCTACGAGCAGTACTTC.

By sample share, this clone is medium-sized (0.01 to 0.1%). The chain is built from TRBV15 and TRBJ2-7, with D possibly being TRBD1 (6 bases). The CDR3 is 13 residues long. Trimming stripped 8 bases from V and 4 bases from J, with 15 bases between. The germline V gene encodes CDR1 LNHNV and CDR2 YYDKDF (reference sequence). DNA of the CDR3: TGTGCCACCTCAACAGGGAAAAATTACGAGCAGTACTTC. Amino acid sequence: CATSTGKNYEQYF.

The rearrangement uses TRBV28 and TRBJ1-2; maybe TRBD1 (6 bases). CDR3 length equals 16 residues. The germline V gene has CDR1 MDHEN and CDR2 SYDVKM. Trimming removed 2 bases from V and 8 bases from J, with 21 bases in between. The CDR3: CASSLGDRLWTFGYTF. The CDR3 DNA is TGTGCCAGCAGTTTAGGAGACAGGCTATGGACGTTCGGCTACACCTTC.

The V call is TRBV20-1, the J call TRBJ2-1; D unresolved. The CDR3 has 11 amino acids. V was cut by 1 base and J by 11 bases, with 9 bases left in between. Per the germline V gene, CDR1 is DFQATT and CDR2 is SNEGSKA (reference sequence). CDR3 loop: CSARGEPQQFF. The CDR3 bases are TGCAGTGCTAGAGGAGAGCCCCAGCAGTTCTTC.

The chain is built from TRBV28 and TRBJ2-2, with 16 bases fitting TRBD2. Trimming cost V 6 bases and J 1 base; bases outside gene matches: 5. The CDR3 covers 18 residues. Germline CDR1 reads MDHEN; CDR2 reads SYDVKM. In DNA form, the CDR3 reads TGTGCCAGCAGACAGGGACTAGCGGGAGGGTTGAACACCGGGGAGCTGTTTTTT. The encoded protein is CASRQGLAGGLNTGELFF.

This clone appeared once. V gene TRBV6-1 combines with J gene TRBJ1-5; tentative D call: TRBD1 (6 bases). V was pared by 0 bases and J by 5 bases, with 14 bases between. Per the germline V gene, CDR1 is MNHNS and CDR2 is SASEGT. The CDR3 covers 16 residues. In DNA, the CDR3 is TGTGCCAGCAGTGAAGCCGGGCAGGGGTCCTATCAGCCCCAGCATTTT. Translation gives CASSEAGQGSYQPQHF.

The chain carries TRBV7-2 and TRBJ1-6; D unresolved. V was shortened by 2 bases and J by 13 bases, with 6 bases between the two germline ends. The germline CDR1 and CDR2 sequences are SGHTA and FQGNSA. The CDR3 sequence is 11 residues long. CDR3: CASSLPGPLHF. The DNA of the CDR3 is TGTGCCAGCAGCTTACCAGGTCCCCTCCACTTT.

This rearrangement joins TRBV5-1 to TRBJ1-1; D gene uncertain. The CDR3 loop spans 15 amino acids. CDR1 and CDR2 from the germline V gene are SGHRS and YFSETQ. Trimming took off 2 bases at V and 1 base at J, with 12 bases between the two ends. Here the CDR3 DNA reads TGCGCCAGCAGCTTAAATGGCGGCTCGAACACTGAAGCTTTCTTT. Translated: CASSLNGGSNTEAFF.

The chain couples TRBV18 to TRBJ1-1; D uncertain. The V gene's germline CDR1 is KGHSH and CDR2 LQKENI. V gave up 6 bases and J gave up 3 bases, with 17 bases separating them. The length of the CDR3 is 15 residues. CDR3 sequence: CASSEQPNLDTEAFF. The DNA for the CDR3 is TGTGCCAGCTCGGAACAGCCGAACTTGGACACTGAAGCTTTCTTT.

The J gene is TRBJ2-1, the V gene TRBV7-2; maybe TRBD2 (6 bases). Per the germline V gene, CDR1 is SGHTA and CDR2 is FQGNSA. The CDR3 length is 15 residues. The V and J ends lost 6 bases and 8 bases respectively, with 20 bases between them. The CDR3 DNA sequence: TGTGCCAGCAGATCTATTTCGCTAGCGAGGCATGAGCAGTTCTTC. Its protein product is CASRSISLARHEQFF.

V gene TRBV24-1 combines with J gene TRBJ2-1; 13 bases are a match to TRBD2. J gave up 3 bases and V 5 bases, and 3 bases lay outside the gene matches. This CDR3 region has 16 residues. In germline, CDR1 is KGHDR, CDR2 SFDVKD. CDR3 sequence: CATSGRTSGGYNEQFF. CDR3 coding DNA: TGTGCCACCAGTGGAAGGACTAGCGGGGGCTACAATGAGCAGTTCTTC.